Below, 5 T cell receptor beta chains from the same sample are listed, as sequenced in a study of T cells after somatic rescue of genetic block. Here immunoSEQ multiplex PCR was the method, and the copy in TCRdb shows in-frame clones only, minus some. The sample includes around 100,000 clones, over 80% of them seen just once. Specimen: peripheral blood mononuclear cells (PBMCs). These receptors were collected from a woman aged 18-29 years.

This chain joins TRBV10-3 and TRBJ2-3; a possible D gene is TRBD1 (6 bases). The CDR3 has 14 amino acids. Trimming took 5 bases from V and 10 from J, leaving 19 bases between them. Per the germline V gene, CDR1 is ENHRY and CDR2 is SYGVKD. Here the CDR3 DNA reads TGTGCCATCAGTAACTCAACAGGGAACACTGCGCAGTATTTT. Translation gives CAISNSTGNTAQYF.

CDR3 amino acids: CASRNGFTEAFF. CDR3 sequence (DNA): TGTGCCAGTAGGAATGGTTTCACTGAAGCTTTCTTT. This chain joins TRBV19 and TRBJ1-1; D unresolved. CDR3 length: 12 amino acids. Trimming removed 6 bases from V and 4 bases from J, with 9 bases in between. Germline V lookup: CDR1 LNHDA, CDR2 SQIVND (reference sequence).

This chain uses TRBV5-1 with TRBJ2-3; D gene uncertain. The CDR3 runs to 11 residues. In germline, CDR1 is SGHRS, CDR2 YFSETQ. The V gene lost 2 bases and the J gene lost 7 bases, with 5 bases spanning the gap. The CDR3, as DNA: TGCGCCAGCAGCTTCCATAATACGCAGTATTTT. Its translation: CASSFHNTQYF.

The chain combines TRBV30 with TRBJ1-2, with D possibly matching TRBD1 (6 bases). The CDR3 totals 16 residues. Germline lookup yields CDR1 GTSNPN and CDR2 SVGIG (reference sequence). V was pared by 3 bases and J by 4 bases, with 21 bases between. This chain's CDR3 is CAWRGARGGGGYGYTF. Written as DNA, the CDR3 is TGTGCCTGGAGGGGGGCTCGGGGCGGTGGCGGCTATGGCTACACCTTC.

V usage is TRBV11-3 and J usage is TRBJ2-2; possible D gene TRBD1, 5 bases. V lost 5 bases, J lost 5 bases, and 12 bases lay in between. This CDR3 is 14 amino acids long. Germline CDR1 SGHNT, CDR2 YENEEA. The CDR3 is CASSPQGATGELFF. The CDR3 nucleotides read TGTGCCAGCAGCCCGCAGGGTGCAACCGGGGAGCTGTTTTTT.